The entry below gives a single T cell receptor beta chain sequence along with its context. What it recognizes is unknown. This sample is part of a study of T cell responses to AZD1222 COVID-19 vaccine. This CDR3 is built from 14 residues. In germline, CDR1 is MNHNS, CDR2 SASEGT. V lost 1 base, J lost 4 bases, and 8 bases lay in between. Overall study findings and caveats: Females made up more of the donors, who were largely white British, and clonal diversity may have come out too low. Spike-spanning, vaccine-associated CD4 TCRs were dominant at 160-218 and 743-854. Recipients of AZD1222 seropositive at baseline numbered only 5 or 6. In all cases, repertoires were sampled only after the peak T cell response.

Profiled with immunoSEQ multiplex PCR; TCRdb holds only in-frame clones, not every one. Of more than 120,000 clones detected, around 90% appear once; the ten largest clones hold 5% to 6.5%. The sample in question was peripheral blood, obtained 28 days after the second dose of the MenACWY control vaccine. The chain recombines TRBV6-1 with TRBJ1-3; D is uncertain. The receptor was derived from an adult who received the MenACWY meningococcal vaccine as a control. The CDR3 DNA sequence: TGTGCCAGCAGTGAAGTATCGAGGGGAAACACCATATATTTT. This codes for CASSEVSRGNTIYF.